The clone carrying this TCR beta chain was seen just once. Its antigen is not identified. The data were taken from a study of cytotoxic CD8 clonotypes in ibrutinib-treated CLL. Findings and limits, study-wide: Clonotypes that were public were uncommon, and they contracted or stayed stable on treatment. Ibrutinib response saw clonality rise, and progression saw it return toward baseline. Clonality measured at baseline exceeded age-matched healthy donors, tracking circulating CD8+ T-cell counts.

Trimming removed 5 bases from V and 5 bases from J, with 19 bases in between. The CDR3 totals 15 residues. Germline V gives CDR1 MNHEY, CDR2 SVGAGI. Genomic DNA for TCR beta libraries, around 1.9 micrograms, came from cryopreserved PBMCs. The assay was immunoSEQ multiplex PCR, and TCRdb's table has in-frame clones only and misses some. The sample holds roughly 250,000 clones; 70% are singletons and the top ten take 15%. V gene TRBV6-5 combines with J gene TRBJ2-7; the D is unclear. The source was PBMCs, collected after 24 months of ibrutinib treatment. The receptor's source is a human donor with chronic lymphocytic leukemia. The CDR3 nucleotides are TGTGCCAGCAGTGGTGTGGGGATTTCCTCTCACGAGCAGTACTTC. Encoded protein: CASSGVGISSHEQYF.